A few counts support the clone carrying this T cell receptor (beta chain). The antigen remains unidentified. The source of the sample is a study of beta chain features in type 1 diabetes. Study-level findings and limits: There was a moderate but significant shortening of TCRB CDR3s in all four CD4+ subsets of Type 1 diabetes patients.

This CDR3 has 17 residues. In germline, CDR1 is WNHNN, CDR2 SYGVQD (reference sequence). J was trimmed by 1 base and V by 3 bases; bases with no gene match: 7. Since all of the isolated RNA was reverse transcribed, expressed TCRB transcripts were what got sequenced. Profiled with immunoSEQ multiplex PCR; TCRdb holds only in-frame clones, not every one. The table includes some 900,000 clones, under 20% detected once. The receptor was isolated from a woman under 30 in good health. The chain employs TRBV10-1 and TRBJ2-2; TRBD2 agrees at 8 bases. The sample comprised naive CD4+ T cells from blood. CDR3 nucleotide sequence: TGCGCCAGCAGTGAAGTAGGTAGCGGGATGAACACCGGGGAGCTGTTTTTT. It codes for CASSEVGSGMNTGELFF.